These T cell receptor beta chains were read from a single sample in a study of T cells expressing NK-cell markers. Reprocessing the 5' RACE reads, TCRdb reports a single entry for every CDR3 protein and omits DNA. This sample carries fewer than 400,000 distinct CDR3 sequences, with around 5.2% going to the ten biggest clones. Sequencing was done on a sample of blood T cells: a sorted CD56 or NKG2C T cell subset, CD4+ or CD8+ T cells, or bulk PBMC T cells (not recorded which). Receptor source: a man aged 18-69 years in good health. Both conserved end residues are part of each CDR3. Each record gives: CDR3 protein, J gene, V gene.

CASSQADGTGPNEKLFF TRBJ1-4 TRBV3-1
CASRRTRAIYNEQFF TRBJ2-1 TRBV6-1
CASSPPGGDNKEQYF TRBJ2-7 TRBV7-2
CASRSGGNGYTF TRBJ1-2 TRBV6-1
CASSFYLNEQFF TRBJ2-1 TRBV7-2
CASSPDSNSPLHF TRBJ1-6 TRBV7-8
CASSYPRTATYEQYF TRBJ2-7 TRBV28
CASLPGGYNSPLHF TRBJ1-6 TRBV12-3/TRBV12-4
CASSLSPSVVVNEQFF TRBJ2-1 TRBV11-2
CASSPPRGRENTGELFF TRBJ2-2 TRBV18
CASSLDGRAEAFF TRBJ1-1 TRBV5-1
CASYRDSHSYNEQFF TRBJ2-1 TRBV7-8
CASNPGGQFYEQYF TRBJ2-7 TRBV25-1
CASSVTGVVDEQYF TRBJ2-7 TRBV2
CASSRQGMSYEQYF TRBJ2-7 TRBV6-1
CASRRRDRVRGETQYF TRBJ2-5 TRBV19
CASSLRGPRTGMNAFF TRBJ1-1 TRBV12-3/TRBV12-4
CASRIRQGAYTGELFF TRBJ2-2 TRBV6-1
CAISDPGRDTQYF TRBJ2-3 TRBV10-3